This T cell receptor (beta chain) was observed in a study of early T cells in non-severe SARS-CoV-2 infection. This clonotype was seen at least ten times. TCRdb itself ran the 5' RACE reads through MiXCR, one entry per CDR3 protein. The sample includes around 56,000 distinct CDR3 sequences, around 8.3% of them seen just once. The material was whole blood, obtained at baseline. The receptor's source is an adult who was a healthcare worker with PCR-confirmed SARS-CoV-2 infection or an uninfected control (not recorded which).

The CDR3 here is CASSHASGTGAGELFF. In nucleotides, the CDR3 is TGCGCCAGCAGCCATGCCTCCGGGACAGGGGCCGGGGAGCTGTTTTTT. V usage is TRBV4-3 and J usage is TRBJ2-2, with 10 bases that match TRBD1. The CDR3 loop spans 16 amino acids. Per germline, CDR1 LGHNA and CDR2 YSLEER. After removal of 3 bases from V and 6 bases from J, the junction contained 7 bases not matched to a gene.